This passage covers 5 T cell receptor beta chains from one sample sequenced in a study of blood T cell repertoires in COVID-19. Some clones are missing from TCRdb's copy, which holds only in-frame ones; the method was immunoSEQ multiplex PCR. The table lists tens of thousands of clones, over 70% of them singletons. What was sequenced was peripheral blood. These receptors came from a man between 65 and 85 years old who had recovered from COVID-19.

The chain joins TRBV10-2 to TRBJ2-5; 7 bases are a match to TRBD2. Trimming at V came to 10 bases and at J to 5 bases, leaving 13 bases not matched to a gene. The length of the CDR3 is 14 residues. Per the germline V gene, CDR1 is WSHSY and CDR2 is SAAADI. CDR3 sequence reads: CATSTTSYTETQYF. CDR3 nucleotide sequence: TGCGCCACAAGTACGACTAGCTACACGGAGACCCAGTACTTC.

This clone was recorded a few times. The chain links TRBV28 to TRBJ2-3; 12 bases line up with TRBD2. Germline trimming cut 5 bases from V and 0 bases from J; bases unmatched to any gene: 3. CDR3 size: 16 residues. CDR1 MDHEN and CDR2 SYDVKM come from the germline V gene. The CDR3 region is CASSTGTSGSTDTQYF. CDR3 in DNA: TGTGCCAGCAGTACGGGGACTAGCGGGAGCACAGATACGCAGTATTTT. Together with reference TRBV28 and TRBJ2-3, the CDR3 gives the full variable domain: DVKVTQSSRYLVKRTGEKVFLECVQDMDHENMFWYRQDPGLGLRLIYFSYDVKMKEKGDIPEGYSVSREKKERFSLILESASTNQTSMYLCASSTGTSGSTDTQYFGPGTRLTVL.

The V call is TRBV29-1, the J call TRBJ1-1; 10 bases match TRBD1. Losses at the gene ends were 3 bases for V and 5 bases for J; bases not matched to a gene: 9. The CDR3 sequence is 15 residues long. Germline V gives CDR1 SQVTM, CDR2 ANQGSEA. The CDR3 spells CSVDNLDRGQTEAFF. The CDR3 DNA is TGCAGCGTTGACAACCTCGACAGGGGGCAAACTGAAGCTTTCTTT.

This chain connects TRBV7-2 to TRBJ2-4, with TRBD2 as a possible D gene (5 bases). The V end lost 6 bases, the J end lost 0 bases, and 6 bases lay between the germline ends. This CDR3 region has 13 residues. Germline V gene data show CDR1 as SGHTA and CDR2 as FQGNSA. CDR3 nucleotides: TGTGCCAGCAGTCGGGGAGCCAAAAACATTCAGTACTTC. It encodes CASSRGAKNIQYF. The entire variable domain, with the rest obtained from reference TRBV7-2 and TRBJ2-4, is as follows: GAGVSQSPSNKVTEKGKDVELRCDPISGHTALYWYRQSLGQGLEFLIYFQGNSAPDKSGLPSDRFSAERTGGSVSTLTIQRTQQEDSAVYLCASSRGAKNIQYFGAGTRLSVL.

In this sample, this clone turned up a few times. The V and J genes are TRBV11-2 and TRBJ2-5; the match to TRBD2 covers 9 bases. Germline assignment: CDR1 SGHAT and CDR2 FQNNGV. The V gene end was trimmed by 10 bases and the J gene end by 5 bases; junction bases not matched to a gene: 11. The CDR3 runs to 14 residues. The CDR3 DNA reads as TGTGCCACAGGAAGGCTAGCGGGGATGGAGACCCAGTACTTC. Translation gives CATGRLAGMETQYF.